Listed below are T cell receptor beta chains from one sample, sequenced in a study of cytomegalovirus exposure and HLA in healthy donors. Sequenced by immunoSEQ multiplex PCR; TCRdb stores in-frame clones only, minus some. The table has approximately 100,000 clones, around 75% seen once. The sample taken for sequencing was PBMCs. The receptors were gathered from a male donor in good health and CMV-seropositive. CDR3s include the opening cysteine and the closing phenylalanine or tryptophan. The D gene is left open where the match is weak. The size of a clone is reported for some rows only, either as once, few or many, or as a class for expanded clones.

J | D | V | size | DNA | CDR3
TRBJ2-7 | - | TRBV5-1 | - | TGCGCCAGCAGCTCAACGGGAGAGCAGTACTTC | CASSSTGEQYF
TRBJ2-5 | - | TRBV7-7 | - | TGTGCCAGCAGCCCAACAGGTGTTCAAGAGACCCAGTACTTC | CASSPTGVQETQYF
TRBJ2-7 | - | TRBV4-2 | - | TGTGCCAGCAGCCAAGAGGTGACCCAGGGAGGCTACGAGCAGTACTTC | CASSQEVTQGGYEQYF
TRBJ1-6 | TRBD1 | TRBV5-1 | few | TGCGCCAGCAGCGCGACAGGGGGTAATTCACCCCTCCACTTT | CASSATGGNSPLHF
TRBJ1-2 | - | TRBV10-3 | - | TGTGCCATCAGTGAGTCGACAGCTGGCTACACCTTC | CAISESTAGYTF
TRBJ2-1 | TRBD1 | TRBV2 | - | TGTGCCATCAGAGGGGGACAGGGACTACTTAGCTCCTACAATGAGCAGTTCTTC | CAIRGGQGLLSSYNEQFF
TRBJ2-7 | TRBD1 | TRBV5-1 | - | TGCGCCAGCAGGTCGAATACCGGGACAGGAGGCTACGAGCAGTACTTC | CASRSNTGTGGYEQYF
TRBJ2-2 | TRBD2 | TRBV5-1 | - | TGCGCCAGCAGCTCCCTTTCGGGGGGGGGCCGCACCGGGGAGCTGTTTTTT | CASSSLSGGGRTGELFF
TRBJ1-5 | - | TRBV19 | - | TGTGCCAGTAGTATAAAATTGGGGCCGGGGGGCAATCAGCCCCAGCATTTT | CASSIKLGPGGNQPQHF
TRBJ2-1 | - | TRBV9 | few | TGTGCCAGCAGCGTAGTGTCGGCGGGCTCCTACAATGAGCAGTTCTTC | CASSVVSAGSYNEQFF
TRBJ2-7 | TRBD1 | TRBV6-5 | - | TGTGCCAGCAGTCGCCGACAGGGGACTTACGAGCAGTACTTC | CASSRRQGTYEQYF
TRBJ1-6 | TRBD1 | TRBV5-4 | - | TGTGCCAGCAGCCAGGGACAGCTTTTCCGAGAATCACCCCTCCACTTT | CASSQGQLFRESPLHF
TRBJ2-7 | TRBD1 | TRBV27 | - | TGTGCCAGCAGCGCGAGCCGGGACAGAAGCTACGAGCAGTACTTC | CASSASRDRSYEQYF
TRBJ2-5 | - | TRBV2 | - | TGTGCCAGCAGTGAAGGGACACTCCAAGAGACCCAGTACTTC | CASSEGTLQETQYF
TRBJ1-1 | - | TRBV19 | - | TGTGCCACCCGGACAGCGAACACTGAAGCTTTCTTT | CATRTANTEAFF
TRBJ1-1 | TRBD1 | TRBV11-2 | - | TGTGCCAGCAGCTTTGGGACAGGGAAAGCTTTCTTT | CASSFGTGKAFF
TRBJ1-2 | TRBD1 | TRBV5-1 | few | TGCGCCAGCAGCCAGGGGACAGGGACGGGTGGCTACACCTTC | CASSQGTGTGGYTF
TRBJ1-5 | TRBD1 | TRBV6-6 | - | TGTGCCAGCAACCCCCAGGGTTGGGAGACAGGGCAGCCCCAGCATTTT | CASNPQGWETGQPQHF
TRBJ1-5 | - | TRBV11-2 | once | TGTGCCAGCAGCTTAGAACATGGGCCCTATCAGCCCCAGCATTTT | CASSLEHGPYQPQHF
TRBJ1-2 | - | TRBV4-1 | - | TGCGCCAGCAGCCAGTATCTACTGTCCGGTGGCTACACCTTC | CASSQYLLSGGYTF
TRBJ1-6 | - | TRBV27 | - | TGTGCCAGCAGTCCCATTAATTCACCCCTCCACTTT | CASSPINSPLHF
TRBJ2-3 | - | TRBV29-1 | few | TGCAGCGTAGGCACGGTTGGAGGGGTGGATACGCAGTATTTT | CSVGTVGGVDTQYF
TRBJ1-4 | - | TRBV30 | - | TGTGCCTGGAGTGTCATACAGGAAAAACTGTTTTTT | CAWSVIQEKLFF
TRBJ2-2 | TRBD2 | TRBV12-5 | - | TGTGCTAGTGGTTCCGTAGCGGGGGCCAGGGGGGAGCTGTTTTTT | CASGSVAGARGELFF
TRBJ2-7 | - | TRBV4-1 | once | TGCGCCAGCAGCCTTCAGGGGAACCTCGTTTACGAGCAGTACTTC | CASSLQGNLVYEQYF
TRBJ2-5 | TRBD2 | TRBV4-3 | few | TGCGCCAGCAGCCAAGATGGGCTAGCGGAAGAGACCCAGTACTTC | CASSQDGLAEETQYF
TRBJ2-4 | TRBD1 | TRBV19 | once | TGTGCCAGTAGCACAGGGGAGGCCAAAAACATTCAGTACTTC | CASSTGEAKNIQYF